This T cell receptor beta chain was identified during a study of T cell responses to AZD1222 COVID-19 vaccine. General study findings and limits: Regions 160-218 and 743-854 dominated among vaccine-associated CD4 TCRs spanning spike.

Germline assignment: CDR1 MNHEY and CDR2 SVGAGI. The V gene lost 0 bases and the J gene lost 7 bases, with 3 bases spanning the gap. This CDR3 is built from 12 residues. As regards this clone: Its antigen is currently unknown.

The method was immunoSEQ multiplex PCR; TCRdb's version includes in-frame clones alone and lacks a portion of them. The sample lists 120,000 or so clones, 70% to 90% occurring once. The V gene is TRBV6-5, the J gene TRBJ2-2; D gene uncertain. Sequencing was performed on peripheral blood, taken 28 days after the second AZD1222 dose. The sequence came from an adult who received the AZD1222 COVID-19 vaccine. For the CDR3, the DNA is TGTGCCAGCAGTTACTCGGACGGGGAGCTGTTTTTT. Translating gives CASSYSDGELFF.